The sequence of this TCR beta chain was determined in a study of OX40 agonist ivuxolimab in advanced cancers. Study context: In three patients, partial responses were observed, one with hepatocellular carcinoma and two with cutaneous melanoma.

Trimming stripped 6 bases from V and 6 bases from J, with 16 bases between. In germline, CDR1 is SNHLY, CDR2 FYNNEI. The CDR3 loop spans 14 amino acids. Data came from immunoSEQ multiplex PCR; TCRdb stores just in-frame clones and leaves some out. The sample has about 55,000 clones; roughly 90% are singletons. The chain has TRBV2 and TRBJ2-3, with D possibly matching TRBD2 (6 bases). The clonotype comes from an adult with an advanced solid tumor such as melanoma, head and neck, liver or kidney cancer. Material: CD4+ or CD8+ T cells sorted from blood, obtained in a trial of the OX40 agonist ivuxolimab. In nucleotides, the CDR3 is TGTGCCAGCAGCCGGTTGGAGGGTAAGGATACGCAGTATTTT. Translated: CASSRLEGKDTQYF.